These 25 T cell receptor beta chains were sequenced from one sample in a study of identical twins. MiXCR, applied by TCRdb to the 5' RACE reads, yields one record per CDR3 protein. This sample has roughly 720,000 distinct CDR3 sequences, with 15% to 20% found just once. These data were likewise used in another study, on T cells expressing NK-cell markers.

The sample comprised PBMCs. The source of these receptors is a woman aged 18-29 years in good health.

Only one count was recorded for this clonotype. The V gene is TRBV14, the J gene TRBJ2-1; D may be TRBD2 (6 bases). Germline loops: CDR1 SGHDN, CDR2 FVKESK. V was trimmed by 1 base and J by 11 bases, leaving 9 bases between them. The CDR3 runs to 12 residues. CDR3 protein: CASSQGAGKQFF. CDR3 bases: TGTGCCAGCAGCCAAGGGGCGGGGAAGCAGTTCTTC.

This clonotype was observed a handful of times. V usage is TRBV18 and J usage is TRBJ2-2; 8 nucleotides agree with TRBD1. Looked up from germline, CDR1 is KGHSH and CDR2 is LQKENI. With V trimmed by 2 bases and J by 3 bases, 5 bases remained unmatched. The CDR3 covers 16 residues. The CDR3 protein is CASSPVKTGDTGELFF. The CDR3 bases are TGTGCCAGCTCACCAGTGAAGACAGGGGACACCGGGGAGCTGTTTTTT.

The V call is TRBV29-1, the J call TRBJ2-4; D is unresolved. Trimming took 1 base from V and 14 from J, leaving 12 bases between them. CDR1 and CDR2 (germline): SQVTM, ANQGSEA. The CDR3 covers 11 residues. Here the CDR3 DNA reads TGCAGCGTTGAAGTTAGCAATATAGAGTACTTC. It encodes CSVEVSNIEYF.

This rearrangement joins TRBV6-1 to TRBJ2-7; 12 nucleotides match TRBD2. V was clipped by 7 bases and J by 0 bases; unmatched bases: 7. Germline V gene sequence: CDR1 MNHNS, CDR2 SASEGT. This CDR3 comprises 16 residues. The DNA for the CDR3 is TGTGCCAGCACCGGATCGACTAGCGGGAGCTCCTACGAGCAGTACTTC. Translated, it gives CASTGSTSGSSYEQYF.

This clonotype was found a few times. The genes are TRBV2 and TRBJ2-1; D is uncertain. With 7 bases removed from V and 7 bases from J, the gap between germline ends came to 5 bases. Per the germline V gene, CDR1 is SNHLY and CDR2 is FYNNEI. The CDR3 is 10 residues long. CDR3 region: CASTLNEQFF. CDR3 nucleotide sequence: TGTGCCAGCACCTTAAATGAGCAGTTCTTC.

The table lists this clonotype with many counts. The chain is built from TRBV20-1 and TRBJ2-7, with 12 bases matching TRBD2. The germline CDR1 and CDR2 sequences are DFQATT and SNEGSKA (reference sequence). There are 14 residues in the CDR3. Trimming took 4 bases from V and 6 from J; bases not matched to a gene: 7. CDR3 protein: CSATQTSGSFEQYF. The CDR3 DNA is TGCAGTGCTACCCAGACTAGCGGGAGTTTCGAGCAGTACTTC.

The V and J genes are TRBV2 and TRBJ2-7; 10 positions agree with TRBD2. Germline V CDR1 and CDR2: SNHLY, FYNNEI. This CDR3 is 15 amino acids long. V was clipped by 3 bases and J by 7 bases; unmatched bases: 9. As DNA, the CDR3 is TGTGCCAGCAGTGAGAGCGGGGGGGCGTACAGGGAGCAGTACTTC. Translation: CASSESGGAYREQYF.

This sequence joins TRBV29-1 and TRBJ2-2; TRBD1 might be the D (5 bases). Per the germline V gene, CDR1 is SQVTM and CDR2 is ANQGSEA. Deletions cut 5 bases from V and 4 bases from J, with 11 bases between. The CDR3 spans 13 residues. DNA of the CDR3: TGCAGCGTTCTACAGGAATTCACCGGGGAGCTGTTTTTT. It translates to CSVLQEFTGELFF.

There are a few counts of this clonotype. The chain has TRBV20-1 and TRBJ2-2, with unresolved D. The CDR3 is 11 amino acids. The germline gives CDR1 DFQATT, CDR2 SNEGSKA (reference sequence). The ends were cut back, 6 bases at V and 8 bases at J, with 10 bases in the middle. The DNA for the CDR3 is TGCAGTGCCCGGACGACTGGGGAGCTGTTTTTT. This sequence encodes CSARTTGELFF.

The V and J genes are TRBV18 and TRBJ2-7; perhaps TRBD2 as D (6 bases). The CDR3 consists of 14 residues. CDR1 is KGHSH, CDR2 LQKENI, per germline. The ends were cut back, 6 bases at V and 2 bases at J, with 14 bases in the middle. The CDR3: CASSRPSVAYEQYF. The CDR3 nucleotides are TGTGCCAGCTCTCGGCCTAGCGTCGCCTACGAGCAGTACTTC.

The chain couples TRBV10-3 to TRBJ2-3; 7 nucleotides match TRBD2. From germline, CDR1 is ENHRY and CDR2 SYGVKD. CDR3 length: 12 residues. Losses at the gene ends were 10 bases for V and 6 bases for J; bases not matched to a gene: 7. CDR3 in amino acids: CATGGPVDTQYF. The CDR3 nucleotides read TGTGCCACGGGAGGTCCGGTGGATACGCAGTATTTT.

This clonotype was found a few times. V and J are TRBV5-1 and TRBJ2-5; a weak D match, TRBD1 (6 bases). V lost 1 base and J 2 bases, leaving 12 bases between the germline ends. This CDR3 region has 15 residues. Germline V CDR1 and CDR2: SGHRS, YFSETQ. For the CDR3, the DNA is TGCGCCAGCAGCTTGATTGGGGGCCGACAAGAGACCCAGTACTTC. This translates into CASSLIGGRQETQYF.

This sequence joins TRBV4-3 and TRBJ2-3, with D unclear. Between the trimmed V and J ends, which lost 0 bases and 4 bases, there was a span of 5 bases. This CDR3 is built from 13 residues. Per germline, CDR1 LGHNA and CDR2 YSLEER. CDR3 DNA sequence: TGCGCCAGCAGCCAAGATTTCGCAGATACGCAGTATTTT. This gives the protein CASSQDFADTQYF.

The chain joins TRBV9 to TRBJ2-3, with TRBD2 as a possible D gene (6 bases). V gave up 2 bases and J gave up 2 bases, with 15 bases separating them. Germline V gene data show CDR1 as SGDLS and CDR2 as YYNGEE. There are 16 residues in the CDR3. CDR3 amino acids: CASSVEGGGNTDTQYF. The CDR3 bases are TGTGCCAGCAGCGTTGAGGGAGGAGGCAACACAGATACGCAGTATTTT.

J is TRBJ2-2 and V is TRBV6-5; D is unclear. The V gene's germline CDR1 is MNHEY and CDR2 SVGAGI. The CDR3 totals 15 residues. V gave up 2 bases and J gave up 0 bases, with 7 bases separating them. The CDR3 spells CASSYALSNTGELFF. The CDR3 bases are TGTGCCAGCAGTTACGCGCTCTCGAACACCGGGGAGCTGTTTTTT.

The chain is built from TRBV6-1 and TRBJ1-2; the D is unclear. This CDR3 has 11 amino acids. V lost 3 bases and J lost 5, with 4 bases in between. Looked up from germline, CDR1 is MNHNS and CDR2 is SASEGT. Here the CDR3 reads CASSDWYGYTF. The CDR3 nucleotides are TGTGCCAGCAGTGATTGGTATGGCTACACCTTC.

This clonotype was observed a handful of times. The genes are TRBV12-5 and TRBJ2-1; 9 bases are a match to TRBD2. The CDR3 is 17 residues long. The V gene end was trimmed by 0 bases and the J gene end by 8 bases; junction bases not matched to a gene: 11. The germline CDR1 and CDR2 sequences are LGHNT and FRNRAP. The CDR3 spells CASGLVTSGSPPDEQFF. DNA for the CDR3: TGTGCTAGTGGTTTGGTAACTAGCGGGTCCCCACCTGATGAGCAGTTCTTC.

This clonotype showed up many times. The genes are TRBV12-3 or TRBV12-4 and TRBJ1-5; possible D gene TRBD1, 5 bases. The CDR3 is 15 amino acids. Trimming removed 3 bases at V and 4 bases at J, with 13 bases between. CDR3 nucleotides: TGTGCCAGCAGTTTTACGAGGGGCCGGAATCAGCCCCAGCATTTT. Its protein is CASSFTRGRNQPQHF.

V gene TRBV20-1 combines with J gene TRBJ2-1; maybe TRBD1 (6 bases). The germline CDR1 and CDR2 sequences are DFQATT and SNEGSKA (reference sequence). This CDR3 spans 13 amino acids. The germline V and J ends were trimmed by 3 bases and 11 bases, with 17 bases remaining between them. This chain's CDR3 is CSASQPQGVKQFF. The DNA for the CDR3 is TGCAGTGCTAGTCAGCCACAGGGTGTAAAGCAGTTCTTC.

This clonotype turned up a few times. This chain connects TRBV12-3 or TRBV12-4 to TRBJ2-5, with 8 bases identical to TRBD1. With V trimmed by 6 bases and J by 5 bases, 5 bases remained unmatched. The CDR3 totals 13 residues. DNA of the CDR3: TGTGCCAGCAGACGACAGGGGAGGGAGACCCAGTACTTC. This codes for CASRRQGRETQYF.

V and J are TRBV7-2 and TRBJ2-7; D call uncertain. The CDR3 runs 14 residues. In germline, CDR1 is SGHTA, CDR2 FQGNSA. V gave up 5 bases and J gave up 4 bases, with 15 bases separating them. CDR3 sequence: CASSLTLSNYEQYF. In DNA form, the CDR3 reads TGTGCCAGCAGCCTAACACTCAGCAATTACGAGCAGTACTTC.

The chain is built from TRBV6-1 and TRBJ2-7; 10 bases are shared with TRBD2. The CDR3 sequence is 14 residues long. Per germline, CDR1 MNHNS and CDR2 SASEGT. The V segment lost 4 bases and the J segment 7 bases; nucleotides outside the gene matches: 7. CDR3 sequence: CASSGLAGPGEQYF. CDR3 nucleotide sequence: TGTGCCAGCAGTGGACTAGCGGGCCCGGGAGAGCAGTACTTC.

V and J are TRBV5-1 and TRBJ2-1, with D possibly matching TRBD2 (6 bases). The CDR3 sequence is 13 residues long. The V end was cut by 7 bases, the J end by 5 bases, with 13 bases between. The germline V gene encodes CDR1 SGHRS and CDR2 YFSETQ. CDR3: CASRDFGNNEQFF. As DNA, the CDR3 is TGCGCCAGCCGGGACTTCGGTAACAATGAGCAGTTCTTC.

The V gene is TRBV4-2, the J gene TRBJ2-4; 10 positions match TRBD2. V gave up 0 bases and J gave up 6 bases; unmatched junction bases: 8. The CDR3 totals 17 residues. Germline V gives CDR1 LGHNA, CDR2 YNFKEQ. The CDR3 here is CASSQEGELAGRNIQYF. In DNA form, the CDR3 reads TGTGCCAGCAGCCAAGAAGGTGAACTAGCGGGAAGAAACATTCAGTACTTC.

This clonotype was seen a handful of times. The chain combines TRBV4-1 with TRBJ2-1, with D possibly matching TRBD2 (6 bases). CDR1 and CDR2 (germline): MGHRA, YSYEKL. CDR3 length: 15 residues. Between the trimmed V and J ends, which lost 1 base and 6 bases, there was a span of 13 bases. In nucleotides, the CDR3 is TGCGCCAGCAGCCAAGGATCGGGGGTCGGCAATGAGCAGTTCTTC. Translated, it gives CASSQGSGVGNEQFF.